The source of this T cell receptor beta chain is a study of shared T cell receptors in the human thymus. After removal of 6 bases from V and 12 bases from J, the junction contained 15 bases not matched to a gene. CDR1 and CDR2 (germline): MNHNS, SASEGT. This CDR3 has 14 amino acids. Clones were read by immunoSEQ multiplex PCR, and TCRdb kept only the in-frame ones, dropping some. Of approximately 760,000 clones detected, 80% to 90% appear once; the ten largest clones hold roughly 0.01%. Separately, the same data were catalogued under a study of human thymus T cells. That work contributes: Healthy Finnish infants undergoing corrective surgery for congenital heart defects were the donors. Resections were taken during corrective heart surgery, and the thymus tissue came from these. Thymic repertoires from unrelated individuals overlapped highly, related research reported.

The chain carries TRBV6-1 and TRBJ2-5, with 8 bases identical to TRBD1. Input material: thymocytes. The TCR originated in a girl less than two years old with a congenital heart defect. The CDR3 nucleotides read TGTGCCAGCAGGGTAACAGGGGGTTCCCACCGAAAGTACTTC. Encoded protein: CASRVTGGSHRKYF.